The source of this TCR beta chain is a study of T cells in Graves' hyperthyroidism and ophthalmopathy. The table lists this clonotype with a few counts. Trimming took 5 bases from V and 4 from J; bases not matched to a gene: 8. Germline CDR1 and CDR2: MDHEN and SYDVKM. The CDR3 has 15 residues. RNA transcripts served as the template for amplifying TCR beta CDR3 regions. Carried out on the TCR CDR3, a first-round RT-PCR used the HTBI primer set. TCRdb itself ran the multiplex PCR reads through MiXCR, one entry per CDR3 protein. Of some 700,000 distinct CDR3 sequences listed, roughly 17% were seen once; the top ten hold less than 20%.

The chain recombines TRBV28 with TRBJ2-7; TRBD2 agrees at 10 bases. Sequencing was carried out using blood. This clonotype originated in a man in his fifties with Graves' hyperthyroidism. The CDR3, as DNA: TGTGCCAGCAGTCCCCAACTAGCGGGGCCGTACGAGCAGTACTTC. This encodes CASSPQLAGPYEQYF. The full variable domain, with the rest looked up from reference TRBV28 and TRBJ2-7, is DVKVTQSSRYLVKRTGEKVFLECVQDMDHENMFWYRQDPGLGLRLIYFSYDVKMKEKGDIPEGYSVSREKKERFSLILESASTNQTSMYLCASSPQLAGPYEQYFGPGTRLTVT.